This TCR beta chain was sequenced in a study of control samples from healthy donors and cancer patients (dated by TCRdb to about 2020). The CDR3 holds 15 amino acids from the cysteine to the phenylalanine. Only the CDR3 DNA is retained, 45 bases long and in frame from the first base. V is cut by 8 bases and J by 9 bases, and the space between the germline ends is 20 bases. Looking up the germline V gene (reference sequence) yields CDR1 MNHEY and CDR2 SMNVEV. Receptor libraries were prepared by the immunoSEQ multiplex PCR assay. The clones in this table, taken by TCRdb from immuneACCESS, are in-frame only. Not every clone is retained; where verified, under half of the shortfall comes from an unresolved V gene, and the cause of the rest is unknown. The sample table records some 130,000 clones; 80% to 95% of these occur just once. Of the sample, around 2.3% is held by the ten largest clones. To note about this clone: What antigen it recognizes has not been identified. No much larger clone is present one base from it, and per-base qualities are unavailable.

The source of this sequence is a man between 40 and 49 years old in good health. The chain was built from TRBV27 and TRBJ1-6, with a tentative D gene TRBD1 over 5 matching bases. Specimen: blood. The CDR3: CASRIGAEGGSPLHF. The nucleotides read TGTGCCAGCCGGATCGGGGCAGAAGGCGGTTCACCCCTCCACTTT.